This is a list of T cell receptor beta chains from one sample in a study of shared clonotypes between healthy human individuals. The method was immunoSEQ multiplex PCR; TCRdb's version includes in-frame clones alone and lacks a portion of them. The table includes roughly 1.5 million clones, 95% to 99% detected once. Material: naive CD4+ T cells sorted from blood. The receptors come from a man aged 25 to 40 in good health. The CDR3 runs from the conserved cysteine through the conserved F or W. D genes are given only for firm matches. Expanded clones are given a class, and other clones once, few, many or no size at all.

j_call clone_size v_call d_call cdr3_length cdr3_nt cdr3_aa
TRBJ2-1 - TRBV4-1 - 14 TGCGCCAGCAGCCAAGTCGAGGGATTCTATGAGCAGTTCTTC CASSQVEGFYEQFF
TRBJ2-1 - TRBV6-5 - 10 TGTGCCACGACTCACAATGAGCAGTTCTTC CATTHNEQFF
TRBJ2-3 - TRBV2 - 13 TGTGCCAGCAGTAGGTATAGCACAGATACGCAGTATTTT CASSRYSTDTQYF
TRBJ1-4 - TRBV19 - 14 TGTGCCAGTACCGGGCACAGGGAAATTGAAAAACTGTTTTTT CASTGHREIEKLFF
TRBJ1-2 - TRBV7-2 - 12 TGTGCCAGCAGCTTAGATGGCTATGGCTACACCTTC CASSLDGYGYTF
TRBJ2-3 - TRBV4-1 - 16 TGCGCCAGCAGCCAAGAAGGGGGGCTGGTTACAGATACGCAGTATTTT CASSQEGGLVTDTQYF
TRBJ2-7 once TRBV7-9 TRBD2 16 TGTGCCAGCAGCTTAGGGCGGGAGGGAAAAGGCTACGAGCAGTACTTC CASSLGREGKGYEQYF
TRBJ2-3 - TRBV5-1 TRBD2 16 TGCGCCAGCAGCACGGGACTAGCGGGAGGAACAGATACGCAGTATTTT CASSTGLAGGTDTQYF
TRBJ2-2 - TRBV28 TRBD2 16 TGTGCCAGCAGTCCCAGGACTAGCGGGAAGGGCGGGGAGCTGTTTTTT CASSPRTSGKGGELFF
TRBJ1-5 - TRBV27 TRBD1 15 TGTGCCAGTCGTTTCCGGGACAGCCCCAATCAGCCCCAGCATTTT CASRFRDSPNQPQHF
TRBJ1-2 - TRBV6-1 TRBD1 13 TGTGCCAGCAGTCCCCGACAGGGTTATGGCTACACCTTC CASSPRQGYGYTF
TRBJ2-7 - TRBV4-1 - 15 TGCGCCAGCAGCCAAGACAGGGGGGGACCCTACGAGCAGTACTTC CASSQDRGGPYEQYF
TRBJ2-3 once TRBV19 TRBD2 13 TGTGCCAGTAGTATAGAGGGACTAGAAGCGCAGTATTTT CASSIEGLEAQYF
TRBJ2-2 - TRBV18 - 16 TGTGCCAGCTCACCAATGGCGGGCCAGAACACCGGGGAGCTGTTTTTT CASSPMAGQNTGELFF
TRBJ2-7 - TRBV5-5 TRBD2 16 TGTGCCGGACCGGGACTAGCGGGAGCATTAGTCTACGAGCAGTACTTC CAGPGLAGALVYEQYF
TRBJ1-1 - TRBV6-1 - 13 TGTGCCAGCAGTGAAACGCGGGGGCTTTCAGCTTTCTTT CASSETRGLSAFF
TRBJ2-1 once TRBV19 - 14 TGTGCCAGTAGTATTAAGCAACCCTGGGATGAGCAGTTCTTC CASSIKQPWDEQFF
TRBJ2-7 - TRBV11-2 TRBD1 14 TGTGCCAGCAGCTCCACAGGGGGTACCTACGAGCAGTACTTC CASSSTGGTYEQYF
TRBJ2-6 - TRBV18 TRBD2 19 TGTGCCAGCTCACCACTGGTTACTAGCGGGACCACTGGGGCCAACGTCCTGACTTTC CASSPLVTSGTTGANVLTF
TRBJ2-1 once TRBV6-1 - 13 TGTGCCAGCAGTGACCCTCCGTCCTATGCGCAGTTCTTC CASSDPPSYAQFF
TRBJ2-7 - TRBV27 - 15 TGTGCCAGCAGTCCCTTTCTGGGCCCCGCTTACGAGCAGTACTTC CASSPFLGPAYEQYF
TRBJ2-7 - TRBV18 - 11 TGTGCCAGCTCACCTCAATACGAGCAGTACTTC CASSPQYEQYF
TRBJ2-7 once TRBV28 - 17 TGTGCCAGCAGTTACCTCCTTATGGGGGGAAGCTCCTACGAGCAGTACTTC CASSYLLMGGSSYEQYF
TRBJ2-7 - TRBV11-2 TRBD2 15 TGTGCCAGCAGCGGACTAGCGGGGAAATCCTACGAGCAGTACTTC CASSGLAGKSYEQYF
TRBJ2-3 - TRBV28 - 13 TGTGCCGTTGGGGGCGGGAGCCCAGATACGCAGTATTTT CAVGGGSPDTQYF
TRBJ1-5 - TRBV6-5 - 13 TGTGCCAGCAGTTACTTCGAGCACGGGCCCCAGCATTTT CASSYFEHGPQHF
TRBJ1-2 - TRBV28 - 11 TGTGCCAGCAGGTCGTACGGAGGCTACACCTTC CASRSYGGYTF
TRBJ2-7 - TRBV14 TRBD2 20 TGTGCCAGCAGCCAAGATAAGGCGGGGACTAGCGGGAGAAGTTCCTACGAGCAGTACTTC CASSQDKAGTSGRSSYEQYF
TRBJ1-1 - TRBV18 - 14 TGTGCCAGCTCACCGGACAAATCCCCGGCTGAAGCTTTCTTT CASSPDKSPAEAFF
TRBJ1-1 - TRBV30 - 17 TGTGCCTGGAGACAACGGACAGCGCGATGGTGGGACACTGAAGCTTTCTTT CAWRQRTARWWDTEAFF
TRBJ2-1 - TRBV11-3 - 16 TGTGCCAGCAGCCCGGGTTCTGGCAGGGGAGACAATGAGCAGTTCTTC CASSPGSGRGDNEQFF
TRBJ2-7 - TRBV19 - 17 TGTGCCAGTAGTACGAGGATCCTCGACAGTGGAAACTACGAGCAGTACTTC CASSTRILDSGNYEQYF
TRBJ2-3 - TRBV20-1 - 11 TGCGGGGGACCGGAGATAGATACGCAGTATTTT CGGPEIDTQYF
TRBJ1-1 - TRBV9 - 13 TGTGCCAGCAGCCTACATAGGGGCGGTGAAGCTTTCTTT CASSLHRGGEAFF
TRBJ1-2 - TRBV28 - 12 TGTGCCAGCAGCTACGGAGACTATGGCTACACCTTC CASSYGDYGYTF
TRBJ2-4 - TRBV19 TRBD1 14 TGTGCCAGTAAAGCGGGACAGGGATGGAACATTCAGTACTTC CASKAGQGWNIQYF
TRBJ2-1 - TRBV2 - 15 TGTGCCAGCAGCTCCCGTCAGGGTGTGGTCAATGAGCAGTTCTTC CASSSRQGVVNEQFF
TRBJ2-7 - TRBV6-5 - 13 TGTGCCAGCAGGCGAGACAGGACCTACGAGCAGTACTTC CASRRDRTYEQYF
TRBJ2-2 - TRBV10-1 - 15 TGCGCCAGCAGTGAGTCGTGGACTGGCCCCGGGGAGCTGTTTTTT CASSESWTGPGELFF
TRBJ2-6 - TRBV7-9 - 18 TGTGCCAGCAGCTTAATTGCAGGGCTGGGGTCTGGGGCCAACGTCCTGACTTTC CASSLIAGLGSGANVLTF
TRBJ2-7 - TRBV15 - 14 TGTGCCACCAGCAGAGATCCAGGGGTAAGCGAGCAGTACTTC CATSRDPGVSEQYF
TRBJ2-1 - TRBV28 TRBD1 15 TGTGCCAGCAGCGCTCCGGGACAGGGGCTAAATGAGCAGTTCTTC CASSAPGQGLNEQFF
TRBJ1-1 - TRBV7-9 - 13 TGTGCCAGCAGCTTGGGTGTGGACACTGAAGCTTTCTTT CASSLGVDTEAFF
TRBJ2-3 - TRBV10-1 - 15 TGCGCCAGCAGTGCAGGGGGAGGGCCGACAGATACGCAGTATTTT CASSAGGGPTDTQYF
TRBJ1-2 - TRBV6-5 - 15 TGTGCCAGCAGTTACTCGACAGGATCTAACTATGGCTACACCTTC CASSYSTGSNYGYTF
TRBJ2-7 - TRBV7-8 - 16 TGTGCCAGCAGCTCGAGGGGGCGGGAGTTAACCTACGAGCAGTACTTC CASSSRGRELTYEQYF
TRBJ1-1 - TRBV6-5 TRBD1 11 TGTGCCAGCACTAGACAGGGTCGGGCTTTCTTT CASTRQGRAFF
TRBJ2-7 - TRBV27 TRBD2 17 TGTGCCAGCAGTTACACTCCTTCTAGCGGAGGAAGCTACGAGCAGTACTTC CASSYTPSSGGSYEQYF
TRBJ2-1 - TRBV9 - 16 TGTGCCAGCAGCCGATTCTCGGGATCCAGCGATGCTGAGCAGTTCTTC CASSRFSGSSDAEQFF